This T cell receptor beta chain emerged from a study of cytomegalovirus exposure and HLA in healthy donors. The overall study: Out of around 360 genotyped donors, about 80% belonged to the Caucasian-associated ancestry cluster.

This CDR3 is built from 16 residues. CDR1 is SGHAT, CDR2 FQNNGV, per germline. Trimming took 5 bases from V and 5 from J; bases not matched to a gene: 8. The study ran its PCR with 60 Vbeta and 13 Jbeta primers. The protocol was immunoSEQ multiplex PCR, while the TCRdb copy is restricted to in-frame clones and leaves out a portion. The table has around 100,000 clones, less than 90% seen once. This rearrangement joins TRBV11-2 to TRBJ2-1; 11 bases match TRBD2. The TCR was taken from a man aged 35 to 55 in good health and CMV-seronegative. The sample taken for sequencing was PBMCs. CDR3 region: CASSTRTSGRHNEQFF. The CDR3 bases are TGTGCCAGCAGCACCCGGACTAGCGGGCGTCACAATGAGCAGTTCTTC.